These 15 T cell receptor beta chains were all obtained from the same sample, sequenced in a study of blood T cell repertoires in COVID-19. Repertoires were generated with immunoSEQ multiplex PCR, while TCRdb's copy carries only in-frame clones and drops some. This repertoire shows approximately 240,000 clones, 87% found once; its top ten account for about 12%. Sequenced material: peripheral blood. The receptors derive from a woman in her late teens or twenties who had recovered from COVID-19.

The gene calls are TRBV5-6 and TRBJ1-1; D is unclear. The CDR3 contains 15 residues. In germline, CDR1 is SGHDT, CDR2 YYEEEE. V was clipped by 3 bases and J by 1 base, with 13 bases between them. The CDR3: CASSWSREANTEAFF. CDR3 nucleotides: TGTGCCAGCAGCTGGTCCCGAGAAGCGAACACTGAAGCTTTCTTT.

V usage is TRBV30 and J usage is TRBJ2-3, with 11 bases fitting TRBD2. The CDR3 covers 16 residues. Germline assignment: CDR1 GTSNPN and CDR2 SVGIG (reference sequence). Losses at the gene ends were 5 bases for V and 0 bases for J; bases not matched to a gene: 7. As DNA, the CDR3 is TGTGCCTGGGGGAGGGGACTAGCGGCCAGCACAGATACGCAGTATTTT. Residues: CAWGRGLAASTDTQYF.

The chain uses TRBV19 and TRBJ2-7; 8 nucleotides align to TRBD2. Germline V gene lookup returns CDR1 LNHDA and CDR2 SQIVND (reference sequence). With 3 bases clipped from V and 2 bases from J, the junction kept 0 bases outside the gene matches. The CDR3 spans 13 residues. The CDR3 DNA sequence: TGTGCCAGTAGTATTAGCGGGACCTACGAGCAGTACTTC. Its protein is CASSISGTYEQYF.

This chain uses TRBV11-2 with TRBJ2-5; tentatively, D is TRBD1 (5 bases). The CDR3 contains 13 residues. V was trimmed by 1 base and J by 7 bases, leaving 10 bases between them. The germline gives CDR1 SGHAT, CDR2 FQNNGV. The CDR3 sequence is CASSLGGEVTQYF. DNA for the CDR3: TGTGCCAGCAGCTTAGGGGGCGAGGTGACCCAGTACTTC.

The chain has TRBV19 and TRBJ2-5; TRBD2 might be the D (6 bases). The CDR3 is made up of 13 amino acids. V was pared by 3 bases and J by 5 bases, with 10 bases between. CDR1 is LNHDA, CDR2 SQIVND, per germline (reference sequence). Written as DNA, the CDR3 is TGTGCCAGTAGTATGGTTCTAGCGGAGACCCAGTACTTC. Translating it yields CASSMVLAETQYF.

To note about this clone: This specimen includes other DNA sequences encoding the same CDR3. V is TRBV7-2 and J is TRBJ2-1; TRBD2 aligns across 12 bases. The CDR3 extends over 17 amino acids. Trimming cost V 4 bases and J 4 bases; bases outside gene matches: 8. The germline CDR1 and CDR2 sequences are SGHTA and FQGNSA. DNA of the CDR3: TGTGCCAGCAGCTCCTCCTCCGGGACTAGCGGGTACAATGAGCAGTTCTTC. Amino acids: CASSSSSGTSGYNEQFF.

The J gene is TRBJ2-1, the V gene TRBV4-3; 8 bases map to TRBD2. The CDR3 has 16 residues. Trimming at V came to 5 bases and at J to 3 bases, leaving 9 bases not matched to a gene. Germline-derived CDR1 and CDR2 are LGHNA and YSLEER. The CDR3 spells CASSSTGLAGYNEQFF. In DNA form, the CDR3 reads TGCGCCAGCAGCTCCACCGGGCTAGCGGGCTACAATGAGCAGTTCTTC.

CDR3 sequence (DNA): TGTGCCAGCAGCGAGCAGGGGCACAATGAGCAGTTCTTC. It yields the protein CASSEQGHNEQFF. The genes are TRBV9 and TRBJ2-1; tentatively, D is TRBD1 (6 bases). This CDR3 is built from 13 residues. V lost 3 bases, J lost 5 bases, and 9 bases lay in between. Germline assignment: CDR1 SGDLS and CDR2 YYNGEE.

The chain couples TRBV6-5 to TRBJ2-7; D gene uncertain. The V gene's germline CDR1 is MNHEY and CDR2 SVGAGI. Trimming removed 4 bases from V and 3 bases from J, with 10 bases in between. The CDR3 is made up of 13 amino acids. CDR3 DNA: TGTGCCAGCAGTTTTTACGGAGACTACGAGCAGTACTTC. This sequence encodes CASSFYGDYEQYF.

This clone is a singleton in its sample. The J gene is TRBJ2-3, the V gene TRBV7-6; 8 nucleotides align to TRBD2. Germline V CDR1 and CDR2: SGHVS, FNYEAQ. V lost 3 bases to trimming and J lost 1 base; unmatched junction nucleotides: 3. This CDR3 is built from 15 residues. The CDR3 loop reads CASSFTGGGTDTQYF. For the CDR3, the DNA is TGTGCCAGCAGCTTTACGGGAGGGGGCACAGATACGCAGTATTTT. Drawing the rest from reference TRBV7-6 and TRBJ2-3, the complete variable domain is GAGVSQSPRYKVTKRGQDVALRCDPISGHVSLYWYRQALGQGPEFLTYFNYEAQQDKSGLPNDRFSAERPEGSISTLTIQRTEQRDSAMYRCASSFTGGGTDTQYFGPGTRLTVL.

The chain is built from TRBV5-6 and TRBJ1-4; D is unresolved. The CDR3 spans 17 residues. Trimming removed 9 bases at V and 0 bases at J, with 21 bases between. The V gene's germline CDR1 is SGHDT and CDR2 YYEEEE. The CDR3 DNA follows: TGTGCCACTGCCTTTCAAGAGGGCCTTGCAACTAATGAAAAACTGTTTTTT. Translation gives CATAFQEGLATNEKLFF.

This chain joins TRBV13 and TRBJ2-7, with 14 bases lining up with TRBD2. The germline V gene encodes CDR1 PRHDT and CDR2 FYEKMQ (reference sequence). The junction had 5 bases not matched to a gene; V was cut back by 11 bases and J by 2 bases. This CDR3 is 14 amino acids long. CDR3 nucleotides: TGTGCCGCGACTAGCGGGAGGGGAACCTACGAGCAGTACTTC. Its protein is CAATSGRGTYEQYF.

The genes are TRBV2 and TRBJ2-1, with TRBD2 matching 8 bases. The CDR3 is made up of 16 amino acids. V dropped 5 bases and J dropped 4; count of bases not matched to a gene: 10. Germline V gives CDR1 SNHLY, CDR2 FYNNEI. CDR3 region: CASSPRVIAGYNEQFF. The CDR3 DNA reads TGTGCCAGCAGTCCCCGGGTGATAGCGGGATACAATGAGCAGTTCTTC.

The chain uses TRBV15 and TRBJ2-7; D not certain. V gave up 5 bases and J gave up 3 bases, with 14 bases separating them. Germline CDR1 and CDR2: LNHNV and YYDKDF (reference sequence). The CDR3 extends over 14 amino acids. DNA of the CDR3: TGTGCCACCAGCGCAGTAAACTCGGGCTACGAGCAGTACTTC. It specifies CATSAVNSGYEQYF.

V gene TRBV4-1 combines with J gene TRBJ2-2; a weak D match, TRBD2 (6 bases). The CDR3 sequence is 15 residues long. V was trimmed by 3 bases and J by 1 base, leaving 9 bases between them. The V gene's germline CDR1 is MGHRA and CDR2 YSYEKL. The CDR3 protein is CASSHGTQNTGELFF. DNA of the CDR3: TGCGCCAGCAGCCACGGGACTCAGAACACCGGGGAGCTGTTTTTT.